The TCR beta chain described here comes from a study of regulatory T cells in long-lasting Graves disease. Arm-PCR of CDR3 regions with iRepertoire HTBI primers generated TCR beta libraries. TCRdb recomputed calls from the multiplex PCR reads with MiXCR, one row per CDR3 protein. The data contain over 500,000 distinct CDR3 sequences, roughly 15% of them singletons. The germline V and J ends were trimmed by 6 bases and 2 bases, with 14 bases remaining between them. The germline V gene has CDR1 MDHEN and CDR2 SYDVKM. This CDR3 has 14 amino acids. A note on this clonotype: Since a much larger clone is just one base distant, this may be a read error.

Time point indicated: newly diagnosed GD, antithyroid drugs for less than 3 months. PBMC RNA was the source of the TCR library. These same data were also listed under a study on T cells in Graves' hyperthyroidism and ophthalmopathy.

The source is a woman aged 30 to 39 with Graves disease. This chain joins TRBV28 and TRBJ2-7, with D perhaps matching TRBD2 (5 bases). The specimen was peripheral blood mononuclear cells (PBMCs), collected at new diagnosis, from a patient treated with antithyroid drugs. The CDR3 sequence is CASRDGDVAYEQYF. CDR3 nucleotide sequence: TGTGCCAGCAGGGACGGGGATGTGGCCTACGAGCAGTACTTC.